This section outlines one T cell receptor beta chain sequence together with its context. This specimen belongs to a study of blood T cell repertoires in COVID-19. Sequenced by immunoSEQ multiplex PCR; TCRdb stores in-frame clones only, minus some. The repertoire includes about 310,000 clones, around nine tenths of them detected once, and 1% sits in the top ten. V dropped 2 bases and J dropped 4 bases, with 14 bases sitting between them. The CDR3 has 15 residues. CDR1 and CDR2 (germline): MNHEY, SMNVEV (reference sequence). Sequenced: peripheral blood. The receptor's source is a man aged 45-65 years with active or convalescent COVID-19. The genes are TRBV27 and TRBJ1-2, with D tentatively TRBD1 (5 bases). The CDR3 nucleotides read TGTGCCAGCAGTTTAAACGGGGGAGGGAGCTATGGCTACACCTTC. Encoded protein: CASSLNGGGSYGYTF.